The T cell receptor beta chain under discussion was sequenced for a study of T cells in Graves' hyperthyroidism and ophthalmopathy. V lost 0 bases, J lost 4 bases, and 15 bases lay in between. The CDR3 covers 15 residues. CDR1 and CDR2 (germline): DFQATT, SNEGSKA (reference sequence). Amplification of TCR beta CDR3 regions used RNA as the template. Initially, a first-round RT-PCR of the TCR CDR3 employed the HTBI primer set. TCRdb re-analysed the multiplex PCR reads in MiXCR, keeping a single row per CDR3 protein. The sample yields under 350,000 distinct CDR3 sequences, approximately 22% seen once. V gene TRBV20-1 combines with J gene TRBJ1-2; possibly TRBD1 for D (6 bases). This clonotype was obtained from a woman aged 45-60 years with Graves' hyperthyroidism. Sequencing was carried out using blood. The CDR3 DNA sequence: TGCAGTGCTAGAGAGCAGGACAGACTATCCTATGGCTACACCTTC. Encoded protein: CSAREQDRLSYGYTF.